Shown below are 20 T cell receptor beta chains from a single sample sequenced in a study of cytomegalovirus exposure and HLA in healthy donors. The PCR employed 60 Vbeta primers together with 13 Jbeta primers. Produced via immunoSEQ multiplex PCR; TCRdb's table is partial and in-frame only. The sample table sets out about 64,000 clones. The specimen was PBMCs. The receptor set was obtained from a young woman in good health and CMV-seronegative.

The chain links TRBV5-4 to TRBJ2-1, with TRBD2 matching 8 bases. Unmatched junction bases numbered 4, after V lost 1 base and J lost 10 bases. The CDR3 extends over 13 amino acids. CDR1 and CDR2 from the germline V gene are SGHNT and YYREEE (reference sequence). CDR3 nucleotide sequence: TGTGCCAGCAGCTTGAAGACTAGCGTGGAGCAGTTCTTC. It specifies CASSLKTSVEQFF.

This chain links TRBV27 with TRBJ1-2; D is possibly TRBD1 (6 bases). V lost 3 bases and J 6 bases, leaving 20 bases between the germline ends. CDR3 length: 16 residues. CDR1 and CDR2 (germline): MNHEY, SMNVEV (reference sequence). In DNA form, the CDR3 reads TGTGCCAGCAGTTTGAGCAGGGGCCCGGTGAGGGATGGCTACACCTTC. As protein: CASSLSRGPVRDGYTF.

The V and J genes are TRBV2 and TRBJ2-7, with a tentative D call TRBD1 (6 bases). This CDR3 has 13 residues. The germline V gene has CDR1 SNHLY and CDR2 FYNNEI. Trimming removed 5 bases at V and 2 bases at J, with 10 bases between. The CDR3, as DNA: TGTGCCAGCAGTCGGACAGCCGCCTACGAGCAGTACTTC. It codes for CASSRTAAYEQYF.

This rearrangement joins TRBV18 to TRBJ1-1, with D perhaps matching TRBD1 (6 bases). V dropped 6 bases and J dropped 1 base, with 9 bases sitting between them. CDR1 and CDR2 from the germline V gene are KGHSH and LQKENI. CDR3 size: 13 residues. CDR3 DNA sequence: TGTGCCAGCTCGGGGGCGCGGAACACTGAAGCTTTCTTT. The encoded protein is CASSGARNTEAFF.

V gene TRBV7-3 combines with J gene TRBJ2-1; a possible D gene is TRBD1 (6 bases). Germline CDR1 and CDR2: SGHTA and FQGTGA. V was clipped by 4 bases and J by 15 bases, with 19 bases between them. There are 13 residues in the CDR3. CDR3: CASSSRAGTSPFF. The CDR3 nucleotides read TGTGCCAGCAGCTCAAGGGCAGGGACAAGTCCGTTCTTC.

The rearrangement uses TRBV6-5 and TRBJ1-5, with unresolved D. The germline gives CDR1 MNHEY, CDR2 SVGAGI. The CDR3 is 13 residues long. Trimming removed 0 bases from V and 7 bases from J, with 7 bases in between. The CDR3: CASSYSMEQPQHF. The CDR3 coding sequence is TGTGCCAGCAGTTACTCGATGGAGCAGCCCCAGCATTTT.

The chain recombines TRBV25-1 with TRBJ2-7, with D possibly TRBD2 on 5 matching bases. Germline lookup yields CDR1 MGHDK and CDR2 SYGVNS. V was cut by 4 bases and J by 6 bases, with 19 bases left in between. The CDR3 is 15 residues long. The CDR3, as DNA: TGTGCCAGCAGTGGCCATCCCGGGATGGGTGGCGAGCAGTACTTC. Amino acid sequence: CASSGHPGMGGEQYF.

This sequence joins TRBV7-9 and TRBJ2-7; no reliable D call. CDR3 size: 13 residues. Germline V lookup: CDR1 SEHNR, CDR2 FQNEAQ (reference sequence). V shed 5 bases and J shed 3 bases, with 11 bases lying between them. The CDR3 sequence: CASSPISDYEQYF. The CDR3 DNA is TGTGCCAGCAGCCCAATTAGTGACTACGAGCAGTACTTC.

This chain uses TRBV9 with TRBJ2-7; D is possibly TRBD2 (5 bases). Germline CDR1 reads SGDLS; CDR2 reads YYNGEE. The CDR3 totals 13 residues. Trimming took 0 bases from V and 5 from J, leaving 9 bases between them. The CDR3 loop reads CASSVGSADEQYF. As DNA, the CDR3 is TGTGCCAGCAGCGTAGGTAGCGCGGACGAGCAGTACTTC.

The chain employs TRBV11-3 and TRBJ2-7; 7 bases agree with TRBD1. V lost 5 bases and J lost 5; bases outside the gene matches: 9. Looked up from germline, CDR1 is SGHNT and CDR2 is YENEEA. This CDR3 has 14 amino acids. This chain's CDR3 is CASSRGQRGHEQYF. CDR3 DNA: TGTGCCAGCAGCCGGGGACAGCGAGGCCACGAGCAGTACTTC.

The chain links TRBV6-5 to TRBJ2-7, with a possible D match to TRBD1 (6 bases). V gave up 3 bases and J gave up 7 bases, with 10 bases separating them. The CDR3 runs to 12 residues. Germline CDR1 MNHEY, CDR2 SVGAGI. CDR3 nucleotides: TGTGCCAGCAGTTATCCCAGGGGAGAGCAGTACTTC. Translation: CASSYPRGEQYF.

Notes on this clone: One end of the junction does not line up with germline, which may come from a read error. The chain uses TRBV7-7 and TRBJ2-2; tentative D call: TRBD2 (6 bases). Germline loops: CDR1 SSHAT, CDR2 FNYEAQ (reference sequence). CDR3 size: 13 residues. The CDR3 DNA reads TGTGCTAGCAGACTTAGCGGCACCGGGGAGCTGTTTTTT. It codes for CASRLSGTGELFF.

The chain employs TRBV6-1 and TRBJ2-1; 10 nucleotides align to TRBD2. This CDR3 is 15 amino acids long. Germline CDR1 MNHNS, CDR2 SASEGT. J was trimmed by 7 bases and V by 6 bases; bases with no gene match: 9. CDR3 sequence: CASRTASGGGNEQFF. In DNA, the CDR3 is TGTGCCAGCAGGACGGCTAGCGGGGGTGGGAATGAGCAGTTCTTC.

V usage is TRBV10-3 and J usage is TRBJ1-2, with D perhaps matching TRBD1 (6 bases). The germline V gene encodes CDR1 ENHRY and CDR2 SYGVKD. The CDR3 covers 13 residues. Trimming removed 2 bases at V and 8 bases at J, with 12 bases between. CDR3 coding DNA: TGTGCCATCAGTGAGAGCAGGGGCTGGGGCTACACCTTC. The encoded protein is CAISESRGWGYTF.

In regard to this clone: A read error may produce the germline difference seen at one junction end. The chain links TRBV7-7 to TRBJ2-2; perhaps TRBD1 as D (5 bases). There are 14 residues in the CDR3. Germline values: CDR1 SSHAT, CDR2 FNYEAQ (reference sequence). CDR3 nucleotides: TGTGCTAGCACCCCTCGGCAGGGCACCGGGGAGCTGTTTTTT. Encoded protein: CASTPRQGTGELFF.

V and J are TRBV11-1 and TRBJ2-7, with D perhaps TRBD2 (7 bases). The CDR3 runs 16 residues. Germline CDR1 is SGHAT and CDR2 is FQDESV (reference sequence). V shed 4 bases and J shed 6 bases, with 22 bases lying between them. The DNA for the CDR3 is TGTGCCAGCAGCTCCCCGGGACGCGGAGGGGGGGGCGAGCAGTACTTC. Residues: CASSSPGRGGGGEQYF.

The chain joins TRBV6-1 to TRBJ2-7; 7 bases map to TRBD1. V was pared by 6 bases and J by 2 bases, with 4 bases of the junction left unmatched. The CDR3 totals 13 residues. Germline CDR1 and CDR2: MNHNS and SASEGT. In DNA, the CDR3 is TGTGCCAGCAGCCGGGACAGAACCTACGAGCAGTACTTC. Translation gives CASSRDRTYEQYF.

V is TRBV2 and J is TRBJ1-2, with D possibly TRBD1 on 5 matching bases. This CDR3 comprises 14 residues. The germline V gene encodes CDR1 SNHLY and CDR2 FYNNEI. Trimming removed 8 bases from V and 6 bases from J, with 19 bases in between. In DNA, the CDR3 is TGTGCCAGCGCCCCTCGTGGGACTACTGATGGCTACACCTTC. This encodes CASAPRGTTDGYTF.

The V and J genes are TRBV15 and TRBJ2-1, with D perhaps TRBD2 (6 bases). Trimming removed 3 bases at V and 0 bases at J, with 30 bases between. Germline CDR1 LNHNV, CDR2 YYDKDF (reference sequence). CDR3 length: 22 residues. The CDR3 reads CATSRIGGWSSGTKYSYNEQFF. The CDR3 region has the DNA TGTGCCACCAGCAGGATCGGGGGATGGTCCTCCGGGACCAAATACTCCTACAATGAGCAGTTCTTC.

V gene TRBV4-1 combines with J gene TRBJ1-2; 8 nucleotides agree with TRBD1. This CDR3 spans 16 amino acids. Germline trimming cut 0 bases from V and 5 bases from J; bases unmatched to any gene: 8. Germline-derived CDR1 and CDR2 are MGHRA and YSYEKL. CDR3 residues: CASSQEAGGDVYGYTF. Written as DNA, the CDR3 is TGCGCCAGCAGCCAAGAAGCAGGGGGCGACGTATATGGCTACACCTTC.